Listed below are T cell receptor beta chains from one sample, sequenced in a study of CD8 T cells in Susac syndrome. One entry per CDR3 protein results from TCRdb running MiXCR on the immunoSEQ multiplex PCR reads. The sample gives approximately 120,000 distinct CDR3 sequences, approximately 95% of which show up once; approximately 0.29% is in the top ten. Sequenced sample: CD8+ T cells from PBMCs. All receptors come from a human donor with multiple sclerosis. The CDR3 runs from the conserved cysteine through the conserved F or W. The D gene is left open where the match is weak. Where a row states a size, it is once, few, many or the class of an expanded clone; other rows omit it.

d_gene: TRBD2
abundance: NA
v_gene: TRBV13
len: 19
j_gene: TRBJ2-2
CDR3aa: CASSLEGWTSGNNAGELFF
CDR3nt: TGTGCCAGCAGCTTAGAGGGGTGGACTAGCGGTAACAACGCCGGGGAGCTGTTTTTT

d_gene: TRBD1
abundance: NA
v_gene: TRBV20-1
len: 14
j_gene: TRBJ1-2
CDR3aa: CSADPGQGSRGYTF
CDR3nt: TGCAGTGCGGATCCGGGACAGGGGTCGAGGGGCTACACCTTC

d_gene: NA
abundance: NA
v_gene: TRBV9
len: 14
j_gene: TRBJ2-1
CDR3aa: CASSGSRGDNEQFF
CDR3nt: TGTGCCAGCAGCGGTAGCAGAGGAGACAATGAGCAGTTCTTC

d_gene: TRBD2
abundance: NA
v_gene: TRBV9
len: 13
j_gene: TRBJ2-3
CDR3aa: CASSGGRTDTQYF
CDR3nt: TGTGCCAGCAGCGGCGGGAGAACAGATACGCAGTATTTT

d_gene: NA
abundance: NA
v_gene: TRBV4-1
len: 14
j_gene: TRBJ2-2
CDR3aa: CASSQDPASGELFF
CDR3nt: TGCGCCAGCAGCCAAGATCCGGCTTCTGGGGAGCTGTTTTTT

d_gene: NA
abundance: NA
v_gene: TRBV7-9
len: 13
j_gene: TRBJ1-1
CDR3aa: CASSYPRGIGAFF
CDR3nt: TGTGCCAGCAGCTACCCTAGGGGGATCGGAGCTTTCTTT

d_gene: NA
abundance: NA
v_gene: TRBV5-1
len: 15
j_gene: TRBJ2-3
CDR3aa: CASRWTHPSTDTQYF
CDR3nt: TGCGCCAGCAGATGGACCCATCCTAGCACAGATACGCAGTATTTT

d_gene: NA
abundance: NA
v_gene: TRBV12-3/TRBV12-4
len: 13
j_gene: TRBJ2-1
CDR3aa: CASSLTYYNEQFF
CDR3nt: TGTGCCAGCAGTTTGACATACTACAATGAGCAGTTCTTC

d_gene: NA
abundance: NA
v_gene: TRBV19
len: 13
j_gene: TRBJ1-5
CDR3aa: CASSIQGSQPQHF
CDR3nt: TGTGCCAGTAGTATCCAGGGAAGCCAGCCCCAGCATTTT

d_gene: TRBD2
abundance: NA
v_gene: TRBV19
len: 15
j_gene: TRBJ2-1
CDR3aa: CASSPQRELYNEQFF
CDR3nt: TGTGCCAGTAGTCCTCAGCGGGAGCTCTACAATGAGCAGTTCTTC

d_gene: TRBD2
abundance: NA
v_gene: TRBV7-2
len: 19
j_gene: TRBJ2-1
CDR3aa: CASSLVPSGRLPGGNEQFF
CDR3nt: TGTGCCAGCAGCTTAGTCCCTAGCGGGAGGCTCCCGGGAGGCAATGAGCAGTTCTTC

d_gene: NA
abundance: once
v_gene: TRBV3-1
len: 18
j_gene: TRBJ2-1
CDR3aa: CASSQGDWAVPSYNEQFF
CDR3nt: TGTGCCAGCAGCCAAGGGGATTGGGCGGTTCCCTCCTACAATGAGCAGTTCTTC

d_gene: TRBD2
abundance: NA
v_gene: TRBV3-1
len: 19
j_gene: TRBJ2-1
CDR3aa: CASSLVAREGSPYYNEQFF
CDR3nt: TGTGCCAGCAGCCTAGTGGCGCGGGAGGGTAGCCCGTACTACAATGAGCAGTTCTTC

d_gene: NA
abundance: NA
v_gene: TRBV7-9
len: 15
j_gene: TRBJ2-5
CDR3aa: CASSSRLPPGETQYF
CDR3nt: TGTGCCAGCAGCTCCCGACTGCCCCCAGGGGAGACCCAGTACTTC